This entry describes one T cell receptor beta chain. Its antigen is still unknown. This sample was included in a study of blood T cells in healthy people across ages. Germline assignment: CDR1 SGHRS and CDR2 YFSETQ. The V gene end was trimmed by 0 bases and the J gene end by 6 bases; junction bases not matched to a gene: 8. The CDR3 has 16 residues. It was with a sample-barcoded 5' primer and a J-beta primer mix that a second PCR of about 6 to 12 cycles was run. TCRdb independently ran MiXCR on the 5' RACE reads; one entry per CDR3 protein. The data contain about 970,000 distinct CDR3 sequences, roughly 50% of them singletons. Study findings and constraints: With donor CMV status unknown, expanded clonotype changes were possibly confounded. Per million T cells, the diversity of TCR beta decreased roughly linearly as age advanced.

This chain links TRBV5-1 with TRBJ2-2, with 7 bases fitting TRBD1. Sequenced input: blood. The clonotype originates from a woman aged 55-70 years in good health. CDR3 loop: CASSLEGGQGAGELFF. The CDR3 nucleotides are TGCGCCAGCAGCTTGGAAGGGGGCCAAGGAGCCGGGGAGCTGTTTTTT.